This is a list of T cell receptor beta chains from one sample in a study of cytomegalovirus exposure and HLA in healthy donors. Sequencing used immunoSEQ multiplex PCR; TCRdb keeps in-frame clones, though not all of them. Of roughly 120,000 clones listed, around 76% were seen once; the top ten hold roughly 30%. The sequencing input was PBMCs. Receptors originate from a man in his 60s in good health and CMV-seropositive. CDR3s include the opening cysteine and the closing phenylalanine or tryptophan. The D gene is left open where the match is weak. Clone size is not always given. Where it is, it says once, few, many or a class for expanded clones.

j_call v_call d_call clone_size cdr3_aa cdr3_nt
TRBJ2-2 TRBV27 NA NA CASRAGLYTGELFF TGTGCCAGCAGAGCAGGCCTATACACCGGGGAGCTGTTTTTT
TRBJ2-1 TRBV15 NA NA CATSRDGGTYNEQFF TGTGCCACCAGCAGAGATGGCGGCACCTACAATGAGCAGTTCTTC
TRBJ2-7 TRBV29-1 TRBD1 NA CSAGQGTYEQYF TGCAGCGCGGGACAGGGGACCTACGAGCAGTACTTC
TRBJ1-1 TRBV12-2 NA once CASRLGQSNTEAFF TGTGCAAGTCGCTTAGGACAGTCGAACACTGAAGCTTTCTTT
TRBJ1-5 TRBV7-9 TRBD1 few CSSSPGTGGPYSNQPQHF TGTTCCAGCAGCCCCGGGACAGGGGGCCCCTATAGCAATCAGCCCCAGCATTTT
TRBJ1-4 TRBV19 NA NA CASSPPYLLASGSNEKLFF TGTGCCAGTAGCCCCCCTTATCTACTGGCCTCGGGGTCTAATGAAAAACTGTTTTTT
TRBJ2-1 TRBV4-2 TRBD1 NA CASSQGDSSYNEQFF TGTGCCAGCAGCCAAGGGGACAGCTCCTACAATGAGCAGTTCTTC
TRBJ1-1 TRBV25-1 TRBD1 NA CASSEPPGTGGAGTEAFF TGTGCCAGCAGTGAACCACCCGGGACAGGGGGCGCGGGCACTGAAGCTTTCTTT
TRBJ1-1 TRBV28 TRBD1 NA CASDTPDRFNTEAFF TGTGCCAGCGATACTCCGGACAGGTTTAACACTGAAGCTTTCTTT
TRBJ1-1 TRBV6-4 NA NA CATVNRALDDEAFF TGTGCCACCGTAAACAGGGCCCTAGATGATGAAGCTTTCTTT
TRBJ2-1 TRBV5-1 TRBD2 NA CASSLGRGVHNEQFF TGCGCCAGCAGCTTGGGGCGGGGGGTCCACAATGAGCAGTTCTTC
TRBJ1-3 TRBV28 NA NA CASSLSRLISGNTIYF TGTGCCAGCAGTTTAAGCAGACTAATCTCTGGAAACACCATATATTTT
TRBJ1-6 TRBV7-8 NA NA CASSLANIGGYNSPLHF TGTGCCAGCAGCTTAGCGAACATCGGGGGCTATAATTCACCCCTCCACTTT
TRBJ1-5 TRBV5-8 NA NA CASSFLEGPQHF TGTGCCAGCAGCTTCCTTGAGGGGCCCCAGCATTTT
TRBJ2-7 TRBV5-1 TRBD1 NA CASSTRTGGLYEQYF TGCGCCAGCAGCACCCGGACAGGGGGCCTCTACGAGCAGTACTTC
TRBJ1-1 TRBV6-1 NA NA CASSLGRGEAFF TGTGCCAGCAGTCTGGGGAGAGGTGAAGCTTTCTTT
TRBJ2-5 TRBV6-5 NA once CASSGGETQYF TGTGCCAGCAGTGGAGGGGAGACCCAGTACTTC